A selection of T cell receptor beta chains follows, all from one sample in a study of radiation and T cells in renal cell carcinoma. The protocol was immunoSEQ multiplex PCR, while the TCRdb copy is restricted to in-frame clones and leaves out a portion. The table has about 120,000 clones, around 82% seen once. The sample consisted of blood, taken from a patient whose treatment included radiotherapy and nephrectomy. The source is a man aged 50-59 years with renal cell carcinoma. Both conserved end residues are part of each CDR3. Each record gives: clone size, J gene, V gene, D gene, CDR3 DNA, CDR3 protein. D genes are given only for firm matches. The size of a clone is reported for some rows only, either as once, few or many, or as a class for expanded clones.

size: .
J: TRBJ2-7
V: TRBV9
D: .
DNA: TGTGCCAGCAGCGGCCGGGACCAAAGCTCCTACGAGCAGTACTTC
CDR3: CASSGRDQSSYEQYF

size: .
J: TRBJ2-7
V: TRBV10-3
D: TRBD1
DNA: TGTGCCATCAGTGAGCAGACAGGGACCTACGAGCAGTACTTC
CDR3: CAISEQTGTYEQYF

size: .
J: TRBJ2-7
V: TRBV7-9
D: .
DNA: TGTGCCAGCAGCCCAGATGCCCAGTTCTACGAGCAGTACTTC
CDR3: CASSPDAQFYEQYF

size: .
J: TRBJ1-5
V: TRBV27
D: TRBD1
DNA: TGTGCCAGCAGTTCAACAGGGGGCGCGAATCAGCCCCAGCATTTT
CDR3: CASSSTGGANQPQHF

size: .
J: TRBJ1-1
V: TRBV6-1
D: .
DNA: TGTGCCAGCAGTCGGGGGCGGAACATGAACACTGAAGCTTTCTTT
CDR3: CASSRGRNMNTEAFF

size: few
J: TRBJ1-1
V: TRBV4-2
D: TRBD1
DNA: TGTGCCAGCAGCCAAGGGACAGGGAGAAGGAACACTGAAGCTTTCTTT
CDR3: CASSQGTGRRNTEAFF

size: many
J: TRBJ1-1
V: TRBV6-1
D: TRBD1
DNA: TGTGCCAGCGGGAGGGACAGCGAGAACACTGAAGCTTTCTTT
CDR3: CASGRDSENTEAFF

size: .
J: TRBJ1-2
V: TRBV6-1
D: TRBD1
DNA: TGTGCCAGCAGTGGGGTGACAGGGGATATGCGTGGCTACACCTTC
CDR3: CASSGVTGDMRGYTF

size: .
J: TRBJ2-3
V: TRBV10-1
D: TRBD2
DNA: TGCGCCAGCAGTGAGTCGCAGCGGGGGAACACAGATACGCAGTATTTT
CDR3: CASSESQRGNTDTQYF

size: .
J: TRBJ1-4
V: TRBV6-5
D: TRBD1
DNA: TGTGCCAGCAGGTCACAGGGGGAGCCTAATGAAAAACTGTTTTTT
CDR3: CASRSQGEPNEKLFF

size: once
J: TRBJ2-3
V: TRBV6-6
D: .
DNA: TGTGCCACAAGTGAGACAGTATACCGCACAGATACGCAGTATTTT
CDR3: CATSETVYRTDTQYF

size: .
J: TRBJ2-2
V: TRBV7-6
D: .
DNA: TGTGCCAGCAGCTTAGTACAGGGAGGCGGGGAGCTGTTTTTT
CDR3: CASSLVQGGGELFF

size: .
J: TRBJ1-2
V: TRBV7-3
D: .
DNA: TGTGCCAGCAGCCCCACGGGGGCTGACTATGGCTACACCTTC
CDR3: CASSPTGADYGYTF

size: .
J: TRBJ1-2
V: TRBV30
D: TRBD1
DNA: TGTGCCTGGAGTGTGTGGGACAGTTCCTATGGCTACACCTTC
CDR3: CAWSVWDSSYGYTF

size: .
J: TRBJ1-2
V: TRBV2
D: .
DNA: TGTGCCACTAAGGGTGAGAACTATGGCTACACCTTC
CDR3: CATKGENYGYTF

size: .
J: TRBJ1-5
V: TRBV10-3
D: .
DNA: TGTGCCAGCAGTTTATCCGGGGGCGGCGGTCAGCCCCAGCATTTT
CDR3: CASSLSGGGGQPQHF

size: .
J: TRBJ2-7
V: TRBV5-1
D: .
DNA: TGCGCCAGCAGCTCAGTGGATGGTCCCTTTTCCTACGAGCAGTACTTC
CDR3: CASSSVDGPFSYEQYF

size: .
J: TRBJ1-1
V: TRBV7-2
D: .
DNA: TGTGCCAGCAGCTTAGCCGGGAGGGGTGGCACTGAAGCTTTCTTT
CDR3: CASSLAGRGGTEAFF

size: .
J: TRBJ2-5
V: TRBV6-5
D: .
DNA: TGTGCCAGCAGTTACTCGGGGCAGTACCAAGAGACCCAGTACTTC
CDR3: CASSYSGQYQETQYF

size: .
J: TRBJ1-5
V: TRBV6-1
D: .
DNA: TGTGCCAGCAGCATACAGGAGGCGGGCAATCAGCCCCAGCATTTT
CDR3: CASSIQEAGNQPQHF

size: .
J: TRBJ1-4
V: TRBV5-1
D: .
DNA: TGCGCCAGCAGCTTACAGGGTTCTAATGAAAAACTGTTTTTT
CDR3: CASSLQGSNEKLFF

size: .
J: TRBJ2-7
V: TRBV7-9
D: .
DNA: TGTGCCAGCAGCTCGACGGGACTGTATTACGAGCAGTACTTC
CDR3: CASSSTGLYYEQYF